This paragraph reports one T cell receptor (beta chain). CDR1 MNHEY and CDR2 SMNVEV come from the germline V gene (reference sequence). V shed 5 bases and J 3 bases; nucleotides not matched to a gene: 7. The CDR3 has 15 amino acids. Libraries were prepared by immunoSEQ multiplex PCR; TCRdb keeps only in-frame clonotypes and omits some of them. The repertoire has about 1,900,000 clones, about 95% of them found once; the top ten carry 0.95% to 1.5%. The entry originates in a study of shared clonotypes between healthy human individuals. CD45RO-negative, CCR7-positively selected cells formed the naive CD8 fraction, excluding terminally differentiated effector memory CD45RA+ cells.

V usage is TRBV27 and J usage is TRBJ1-5; 7 bases agree with TRBD1. This receptor was taken from a young man in good health. The source material was naive CD8+ T cells sorted from blood. CDR3 region: CASSHSTGFNQPQHF. CDR3 bases: TGTGCCAGCAGTCACTCGACAGGGTTCAATCAGCCCCAGCATTTT.